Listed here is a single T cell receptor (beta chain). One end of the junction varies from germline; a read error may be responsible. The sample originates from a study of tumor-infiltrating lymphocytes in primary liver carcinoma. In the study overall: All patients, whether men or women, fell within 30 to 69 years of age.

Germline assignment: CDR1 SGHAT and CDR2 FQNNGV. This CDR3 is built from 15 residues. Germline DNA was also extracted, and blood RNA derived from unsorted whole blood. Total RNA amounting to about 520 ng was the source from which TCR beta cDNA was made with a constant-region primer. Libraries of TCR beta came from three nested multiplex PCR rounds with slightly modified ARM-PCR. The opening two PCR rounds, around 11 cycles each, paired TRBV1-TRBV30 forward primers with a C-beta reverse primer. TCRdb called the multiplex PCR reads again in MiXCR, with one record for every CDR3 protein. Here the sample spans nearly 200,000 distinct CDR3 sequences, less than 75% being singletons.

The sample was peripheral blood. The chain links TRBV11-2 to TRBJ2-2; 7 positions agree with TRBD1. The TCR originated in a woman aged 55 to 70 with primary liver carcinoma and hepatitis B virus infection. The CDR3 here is CVSSQDGTVTVELFF. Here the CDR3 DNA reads TGTGTCAGCAGTCAAGATGGGACAGTTACCGTGGAGCTGTTTTTT.